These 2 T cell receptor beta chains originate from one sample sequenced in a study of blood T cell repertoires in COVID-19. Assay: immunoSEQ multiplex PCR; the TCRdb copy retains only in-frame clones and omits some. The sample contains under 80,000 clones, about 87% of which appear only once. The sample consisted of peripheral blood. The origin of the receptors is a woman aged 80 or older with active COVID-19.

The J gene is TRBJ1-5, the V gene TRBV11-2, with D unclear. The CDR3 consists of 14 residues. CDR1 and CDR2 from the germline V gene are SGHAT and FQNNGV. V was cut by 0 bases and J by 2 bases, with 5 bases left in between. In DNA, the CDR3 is TGTGCCAGCAGCTTAGATTCGGGCAATCAGCCCCAGCATTTT. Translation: CASSLDSGNQPQHF.

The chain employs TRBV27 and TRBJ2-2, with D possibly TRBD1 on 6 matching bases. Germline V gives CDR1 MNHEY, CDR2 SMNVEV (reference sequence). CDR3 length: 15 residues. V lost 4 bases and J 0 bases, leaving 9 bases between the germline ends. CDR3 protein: CASSSPGANTGELFF. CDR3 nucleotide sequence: TGTGCCAGCAGTTCCCCAGGGGCGAACACCGGGGAGCTGTTTTTT.